What follows describes a single T cell receptor beta chain. The antigen is unknown. The record originates from a study of OX40 agonist ivuxolimab in advanced cancers. On the study more broadly: While on treatment, patients had intravenous ivuxolimab at 0.01 to 10 mg/kg every 2 weeks. The study's findings and limits: The antigens recognized by the expanded peripheral T cells, that is their antigen specificity, were not determined.

Trimming took off 5 bases at V and 12 bases at J, with 25 bases between the two ends. This CDR3 has 15 residues. The V gene's germline CDR1 is SEHNR and CDR2 FQNEAQ (reference sequence). The table came from immunoSEQ multiplex PCR; TCRdb's copy has only in-frame clones and leaves some out. The sample carries 35,000 to 50,000 clones, 75% to 90% recorded once. The sequence was obtained from an adult with an advanced solid tumor such as melanoma, head and neck, liver or kidney cancer. This specimen was CD4+ or CD8+ T cells sorted from blood, taken in a trial of the OX40 agonist ivuxolimab. The chain uses TRBV7-9 and TRBJ1-2, with D possibly matching TRBD1 (5 bases). CDR3 DNA: TGTGCCAGCAGCGAGTTCCGGGACGGCGGACCTCGGAACACCTTC. Protein: CASSEFRDGGPRNTF. The full variable domain, its missing parts supplied by reference TRBV7-9 and TRBJ1-2, is DTGVSQNPRHKITKRGQNVTFRCDPISEHNRLYWYRQTLGQGPEFLTYFQNEAQLEKSRLLSDRFSAERPKGSFSTLEIQRTEQGDSAMYLCASSEFRDGGPRNTFGSGTRLTVV.